These 9 T cell receptor beta chains share one sample of origin, sequenced in a study of beta chain features in type 1 diabetes. TCRB transcripts that were expressed got sequenced, as all of the isolated RNA had been reverse transcribed. Profiled with immunoSEQ multiplex PCR; TCRdb holds only in-frame clones, not every one. The sample holds 120,000 to 150,000 clones, about 10% seen once. What was sequenced was naive CD4+ T cells from blood. The source is a man between 18 and 29 years old in good health.

This clone has just a few counts. This chain uses TRBV5-8 with TRBJ1-2, with D hard to call. CDR1 and CDR2 from the germline V gene are SGHTS and YDEGEE. This CDR3 contains 14 residues. The ends were cut back, 4 bases at V and 4 bases at J, with 14 bases in the middle. The CDR3 DNA sequence: TGTGCCAGCAGCACCCAACGGAGCGTCTATGGCTACACCTTC. Translating gives CASSTQRSVYGYTF.

This clone has just a few counts. The J gene is TRBJ2-3, the V gene TRBV5-1; possibly TRBD2 for D (7 bases). From germline, CDR1 is SGHRS and CDR2 YFSETQ. The CDR3 covers 16 residues. Trimming shortened V by 0 bases and J by 0 bases, and 11 bases separated the two germline ends. The CDR3 spells CASSLAAGASTDTQYF. The CDR3 DNA sequence: TGCGCCAGCAGCTTGGCGGCGGGGGCCAGCACAGATACGCAGTATTTT.

This clone was counted only a few times. The chain has TRBV19 and TRBJ1-5, with TRBD1 matching over 8 bases. V lost 5 bases to trimming and J lost 6 bases; unmatched junction nucleotides: 12. There are 16 residues in the CDR3. The V gene's germline CDR1 is LNHDA and CDR2 SQIVND (reference sequence). The CDR3 DNA sequence: TGTGCCAGTAGTCAAGGGGCCAGGGGGCCTGCTCAGCCCCAGCATTTT. It specifies CASSQGARGPAQPQHF.

At least ten counts were recorded for this clone. This chain uses TRBV4-3 with TRBJ1-2, with D unresolved. The CDR3 has 15 amino acids. Germline CDR1 and CDR2: LGHNA and YSLEER. V was pared by 5 bases and J by 2 bases, with 15 bases between. CDR3 nucleotides: TGCGCCAGCAGCTTGGGAGGGCCGAACAACTATGGCTACACCTTC. This gives the protein CASSLGGPNNYGYTF.

DNA of the CDR3: TGCGCCAGCAGCCTAAGGGCCGGGACAGGGGATGGCTACACCTTC. Protein: CASSLRAGTGDGYTF. The chain employs TRBV4-3 and TRBJ1-2, with 10 bases matching TRBD1. This CDR3 region has 15 residues. Trimming cost V 4 bases and J 6 bases; bases outside gene matches: 8. Germline V gene data show CDR1 as LGHNA and CDR2 as YSLEER.

This clone was counted a few times. This rearrangement joins TRBV7-2 to TRBJ2-1; 7 bases align to TRBD1. The J segment lost 9 bases and the V segment lost 1 base, leaving 6 bases of the junction unmatched. There are 14 residues in the CDR3. Germline V CDR1 and CDR2: SGHTA, FQGNSA. In DNA, the CDR3 is TGTGCCAGCAGCTTAGGTCAGGGGGTAACTGAGCAGTTCTTC. It translates to CASSLGQGVTEQFF.

This clone was counted between two and nine times. The genes are TRBV18 and TRBJ2-7; D not certain. The germline CDR1 and CDR2 sequences are KGHSH and LQKENI. CDR3 length equals 16 residues. Trimming took off 1 base at V and 4 bases at J, with 17 bases between the two ends. CDR3 coding DNA: TGTGCCAGCTCACCACAAACAGATCTGGTTTCATACGAGCAGTACTTC. Its translation is CASSPQTDLVSYEQYF.

The V and J genes are TRBV6-6 and TRBJ2-3, with D possibly being TRBD1 (5 bases). CDR1 is MNHNY and CDR2 is SVGAGI in the germline V gene (reference sequence). Trimming shortened V by 2 bases and J by 6 bases, and 9 bases separated the two germline ends. There are 13 residues in the CDR3. The DNA for the CDR3 is TGTGCCAGCAGTTACCAGGGTGCGGATACGCAGTATTTT. Its translation: CASSYQGADTQYF.

This clone was seen a handful of times. This chain connects TRBV6-5 to TRBJ2-3, with 12 bases lining up with TRBD1. J was trimmed by 6 bases and V by 1 base; bases with no gene match: 5. CDR1 and CDR2 from the germline V gene are MNHEY and SVGAGI. The length of the CDR3 is 16 residues. The CDR3 nucleotides are TGTGCCAGCAGTTACTTGGGGACAGGGGGCGCGGATACGCAGTATTTT. Translated, it gives CASSYLGTGGADTQYF.